The present entry profiles one T cell receptor beta chain with its context. There is no known antigen for this receptor. No clone much larger than this one lies a single base away; base qualities are absent. These data originate in a study of blood T cell repertoires in COVID-19 (dated by TCRdb to between 2020 and 2021). The study in broad terms: Samples from collaborators originated in the United States, Italy and Spain and spanned both the acute and convalescent phases of COVID-19. The material from the prospective study consisted of cDNA or gDNA derived from T cells, B-cell-depleted T cells, or PBMCs. Subjects who had been exposed to COVID-19, were actively infected with it, or had recovered from it provided the deeply sampled blood TCRbeta repertoires that made up the dataset. The repertoires were released in a freely available public database intended as a resource for research on the immune response to SARS-CoV-2. Samples were obtained from the ongoing ImmuneRACE study (first 160 participants) and from 1,000 to 1,500 subjects provided by 6 global collaborators. A de-identified subject ID, COVID-19 status, age in years and sex were almost always included in the sample metadata. Where available, HLA class I and class II types were obtained from metadata supplied by the sample provider rather than from assay-based typing.

Here is what the overall study found, with its caveats: The amount of clinical and demographic metadata varied by source and participant and was provided uncurated.

In Seattle, one collaborating source enrolled patients while the infection was active and tracked those patients longitudinally over the course of disease. Each collaborating institution followed its own protocols to collect whole blood in K2EDTA tubes. For TCRbeta analysis, collaborator samples were shipped as frozen whole blood, as isolated PBMCs, or as DNA extracted from either sample type. The immunoSEQ Assay, a bias-controlled multiplex PCR, was used to amplify TCRbeta CDR3 regions from genomic DNA. Concerning the study's data processing: Nucleated cell counts per sample were estimated from amplification of reference gene primers within the assay. Sequence reads were collapsed and filtered to measure the absolute abundance of every unique TCRbeta CDR3 rearrangement. For each sample, productive Simpson clonality was calculated as the square root of Simpson's diversity index across productive rearrangements. Not all clones reach the TCRdb copy of this immuneACCESS table, which keeps in-frame sequences only. Checked studies attribute under half of the gap to unresolved V genes and leave the rest unexplained. V, J and clone size are those of that table, while D and trimming were read from the DNA. The sample table shows some 270,000 clones, and almost 90% are seen once. 2% to 2.5% of the sample lies in the top ten.

The CDR3 contains 15 residues, cysteine and phenylalanine counted. The only DNA kept is the CDR3, 45 bases in frame from the first base. The germline V gene encodes CDR1 MNHNS and CDR2 SASEGT. V lost 3 bases and J lost 4 bases, and the count of bases not matched to a germline gene is 6. This receptor chain uses TRBV6-1 and TRBJ1-2; TRBD1 aligns with 9 central bases. Sequencing was done on a sample of peripheral blood. The clonotype was recovered from a woman in her fifties or sixties with COVID-19, enrolled during active disease. The DNA sequence follows: TGTGCCAGCAGTGATGACAGGGGGACGGTCTATGGCTACACCTTC. Its protein reads: CASSDDRGTVYGYTF.